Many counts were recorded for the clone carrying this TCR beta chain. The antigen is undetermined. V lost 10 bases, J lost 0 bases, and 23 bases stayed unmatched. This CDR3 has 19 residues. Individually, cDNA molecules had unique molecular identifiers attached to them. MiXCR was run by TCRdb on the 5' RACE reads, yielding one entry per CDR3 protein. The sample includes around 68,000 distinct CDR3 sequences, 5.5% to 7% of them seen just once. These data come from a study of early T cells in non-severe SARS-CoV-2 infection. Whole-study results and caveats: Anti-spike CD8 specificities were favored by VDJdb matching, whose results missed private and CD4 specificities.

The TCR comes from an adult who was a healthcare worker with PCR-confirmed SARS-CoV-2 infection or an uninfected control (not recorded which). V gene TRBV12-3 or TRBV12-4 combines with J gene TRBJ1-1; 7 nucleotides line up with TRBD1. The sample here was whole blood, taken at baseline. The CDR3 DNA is TGTGCCACCAAACCCAACCGAGAGACAGGGCGTAAGATGAACACTGAAGCTTTCTTT. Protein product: CATKPNRETGRKMNTEAFF.